Reported below is one TCR beta chain. These data belong to a study of sequential checkpoint blockade in melanoma. Looking at the study overall: First-line arms were nivolumab then ipilimumab, or the reverse, randomized 1:1.

The treatment is: randomized to nivolumab then ipilimumab (arm A) or the reverse (arm B). No patient had prior DNA-damaging chemotherapy. Sorted cells were live CD3+CD8+, lacking CD19 and CD56, from PBMCs. Profiling relied on immunoSEQ multiplex PCR, and the TCRdb table lists in-frame clones only, not all of them. The sample includes around 18,000 clones, roughly 70% of them seen just once. Germline CDR1 is MNHNS and CDR2 is SASEGT. The trim removed 2 bases at V and 6 bases at J, leaving 3 bases unmatched. The CDR3 loop spans 14 amino acids. The genes are TRBV6-1 and TRBJ1-5, with 8 bases matching TRBD1. The source was CD8+ T cells sorted from blood (inferred from file names), collected from a patient given nivolumab and ipilimumab in sequence. This clonotype originated in a human donor with melanoma. The CDR3 here is CASSEPGGIQPQHF. Here the CDR3 DNA reads TGTGCCAGCAGTGAACCAGGGGGCATTCAGCCCCAGCATTTT.